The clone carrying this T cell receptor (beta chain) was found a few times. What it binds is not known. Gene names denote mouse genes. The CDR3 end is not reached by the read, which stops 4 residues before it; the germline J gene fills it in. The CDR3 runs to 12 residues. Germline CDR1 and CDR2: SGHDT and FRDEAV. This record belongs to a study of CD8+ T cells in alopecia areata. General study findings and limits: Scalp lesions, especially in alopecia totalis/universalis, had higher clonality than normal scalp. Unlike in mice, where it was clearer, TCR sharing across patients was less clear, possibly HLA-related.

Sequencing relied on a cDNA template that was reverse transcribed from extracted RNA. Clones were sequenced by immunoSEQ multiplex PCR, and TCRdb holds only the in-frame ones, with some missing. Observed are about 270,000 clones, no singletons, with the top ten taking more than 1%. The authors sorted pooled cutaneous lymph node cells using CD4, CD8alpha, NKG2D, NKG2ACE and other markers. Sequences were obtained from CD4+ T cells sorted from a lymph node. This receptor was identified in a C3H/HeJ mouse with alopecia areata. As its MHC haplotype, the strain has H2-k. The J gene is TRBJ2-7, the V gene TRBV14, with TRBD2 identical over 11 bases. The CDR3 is CASNWGGDEQYF. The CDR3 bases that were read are TGTGCCAGCAACTGGGGGGGCGAT.